This T cell receptor beta chain emerged from a study of blood T cell repertoires in COVID-19. The CDR3 contains 15 residues. CDR1 is SGDLS, CDR2 YYNGEE, per germline. J gave up 2 bases and V 0 bases, and 3 bases lay outside the gene matches. Sequenced by immunoSEQ multiplex PCR; TCRdb stores in-frame clones only, minus some. The data show 120,000 or so clones, 65% to 85% seen once. The J gene is TRBJ2-3, the V gene TRBV9; TRBD2 matches 7 bases. Sequencing was performed on peripheral blood. This receptor was obtained from a man aged 70-80 years with acute or convalescent COVID-19. DNA of the CDR3: TGTGCCAGCAGCGTAGCCGGGGGGTTCACAGATACGCAGTATTTT. Translated, it gives CASSVAGGFTDTQYF.